This record concerns one T cell receptor beta chain sequence. Its matching antigen is unknown. Using immunoSEQ multiplex PCR, the repertoire was profiled, and TCRdb retains in-frame clones only, with some absent. The data show 2,500,000 or so clones, 80% to 95% seen once. The V and J ends lost 4 bases and 4 bases, in that order; junction bases with no gene match: 6. CDR3 length equals 16 residues. CDR1 is SEHNR and CDR2 is FQNEAQ in the germline V gene (reference sequence). This sample stems from a study of shared clonotypes between healthy human individuals. Study findings and constraints: Memory subsets generally showed lower estimated richness than naive subsets.

The chain couples TRBV7-9 to TRBJ2-7; TRBD2 agrees at 14 bases. Specimen: naive CD4+ T cells from PBMCs. Stated subset: CD45RA+ positively selected. This receptor was taken from a man aged 18 to 29 in good health. Some clones in this sample may be carry-over from other donors' samples. The DNA of the CDR3 is TGTGCCAGCAGCTCGACTAGCGGGAGGGCCGGATACGAGCAGTACTTC. It yields the protein CASSSTSGRAGYEQYF.